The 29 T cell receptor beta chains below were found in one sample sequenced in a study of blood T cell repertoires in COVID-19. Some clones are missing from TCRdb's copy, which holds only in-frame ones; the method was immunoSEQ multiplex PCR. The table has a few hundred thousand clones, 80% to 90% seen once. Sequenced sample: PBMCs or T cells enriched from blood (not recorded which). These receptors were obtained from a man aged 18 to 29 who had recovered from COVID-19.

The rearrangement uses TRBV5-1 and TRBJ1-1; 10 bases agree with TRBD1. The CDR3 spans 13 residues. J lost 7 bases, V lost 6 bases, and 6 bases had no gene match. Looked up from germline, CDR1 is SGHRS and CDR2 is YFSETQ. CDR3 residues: CASTTGGMGEAFF. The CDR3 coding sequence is TGCGCCAGCACGACAGGGGGCATGGGTGAAGCTTTCTTT.

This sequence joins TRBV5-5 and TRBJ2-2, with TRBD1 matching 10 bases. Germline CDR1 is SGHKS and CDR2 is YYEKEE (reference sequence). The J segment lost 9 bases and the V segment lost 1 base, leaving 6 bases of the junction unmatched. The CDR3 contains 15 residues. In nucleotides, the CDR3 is TGTGCCAGCAGCTTGATGGGACAGGGGACCAGGGAGCTGTTTTTT. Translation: CASSLMGQGTRELFF. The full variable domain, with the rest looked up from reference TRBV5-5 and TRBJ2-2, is DAGVTQSPTHLIKTRGQQVTLRCSPISGHKSVSWYQQVLGQGPQFIFQYYEKEERGRGNFPDRFSARQFPNYSSELNVNALLLGDSALYLCASSLMGQGTRELFFGEGSRLTVL.

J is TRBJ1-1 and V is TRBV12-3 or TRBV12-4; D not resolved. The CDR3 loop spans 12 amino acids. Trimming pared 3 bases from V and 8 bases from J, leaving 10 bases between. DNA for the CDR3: TGTGCCAGCAGTTTCATGTTAGAAGAAGCTTTCTTT. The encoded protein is CASSFMLEEAFF.

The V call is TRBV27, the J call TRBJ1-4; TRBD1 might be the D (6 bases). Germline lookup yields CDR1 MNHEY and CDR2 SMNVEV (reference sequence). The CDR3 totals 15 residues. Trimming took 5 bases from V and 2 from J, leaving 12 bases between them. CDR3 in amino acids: CASSELQGTNEKLFF. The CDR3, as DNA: TGTGCCAGCAGTGAACTACAGGGTACTAATGAAAAACTGTTTTTT.

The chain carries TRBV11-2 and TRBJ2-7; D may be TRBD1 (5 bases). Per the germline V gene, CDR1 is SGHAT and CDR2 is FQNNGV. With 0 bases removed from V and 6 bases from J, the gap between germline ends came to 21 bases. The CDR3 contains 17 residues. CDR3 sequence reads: CASSLDLSGLPSAEQYF. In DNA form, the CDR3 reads TGTGCCAGCAGCTTAGATCTATCAGGGCTTCCAAGCGCCGAGCAGTACTTC.

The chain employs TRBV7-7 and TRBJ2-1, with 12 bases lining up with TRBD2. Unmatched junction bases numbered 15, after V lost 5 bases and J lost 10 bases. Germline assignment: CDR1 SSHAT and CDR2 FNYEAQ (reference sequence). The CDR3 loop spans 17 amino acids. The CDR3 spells CASSTDGLAGPNGEQFF. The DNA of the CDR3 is TGTGCCAGCAGCACAGATGGACTAGCGGGGCCCAATGGCGAGCAGTTCTTC. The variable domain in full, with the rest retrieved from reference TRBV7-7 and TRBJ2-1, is GAGVSQSPRYKVTKRGQDVTLRCDPISSHATLYWYQQALGQGPEFLTYFNYEAQPDKSGLPSDRFSAERPEGSISTLTIQRTEQRDSAMYRCASSTDGLAGPNGEQFFGPGTRLTVL.

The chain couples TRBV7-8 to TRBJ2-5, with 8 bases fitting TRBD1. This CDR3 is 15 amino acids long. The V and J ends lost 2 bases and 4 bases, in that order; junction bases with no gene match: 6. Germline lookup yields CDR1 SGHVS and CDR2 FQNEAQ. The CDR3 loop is CASSLRDRRVETQYF. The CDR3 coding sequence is TGTGCCAGCAGCTTAAGGGACAGGAGGGTAGAGACCCAGTACTTC.

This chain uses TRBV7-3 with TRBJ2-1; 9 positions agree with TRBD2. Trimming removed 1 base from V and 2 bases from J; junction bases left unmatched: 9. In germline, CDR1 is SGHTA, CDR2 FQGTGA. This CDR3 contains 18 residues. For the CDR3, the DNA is TGTGCCAGCAGCTTAAAAGCCTTACGGACTAGCGCCTACAATGAGCAGTTCTTC. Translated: CASSLKALRTSAYNEQFF.

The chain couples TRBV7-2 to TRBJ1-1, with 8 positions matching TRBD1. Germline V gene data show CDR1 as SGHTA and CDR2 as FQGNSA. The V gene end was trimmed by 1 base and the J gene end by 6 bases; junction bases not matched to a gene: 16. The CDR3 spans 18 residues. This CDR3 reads CASSLVRTGGIFGSEAFF. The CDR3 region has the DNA TGTGCCAGCAGCTTAGTGAGAACAGGGGGGATTTTTGGTTCTGAAGCTTTCTTT.

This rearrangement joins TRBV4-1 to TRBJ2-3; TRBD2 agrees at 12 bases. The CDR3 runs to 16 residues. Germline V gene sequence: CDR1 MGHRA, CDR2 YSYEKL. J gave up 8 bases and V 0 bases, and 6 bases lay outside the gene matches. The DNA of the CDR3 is TGCGCCAGCAGCCAAGAACTAGCGGGGGGTATAGGTACGCAGTATTTT. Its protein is CASSQELAGGIGTQYF.

CDR3 DNA sequence: TGTGCCAGCAGCCCCCAGGGGGGAGGTCTACAGCCCCAGCATTTT. This codes for CASSPQGGGLQPQHF. The chain combines TRBV16 with TRBJ1-5; 7 positions agree with TRBD1. Losses at the gene ends were 4 bases for V and 7 bases for J; bases not matched to a gene: 10. The CDR3 consists of 15 residues. Germline assignment: CDR1 KGHSY and CDR2 FQNENV.

CDR3 residues: CASSRGQLEAFF. DNA for the CDR3: TGTGCCAGCAGCCGGGGACAGTTAGAAGCTTTCTTT. The rearrangement uses TRBV12-3 or TRBV12-4 and TRBJ1-1, with 7 positions matching TRBD1. The trim removed 6 bases at V and 8 bases at J, leaving 6 bases unmatched. This CDR3 is 12 amino acids long.

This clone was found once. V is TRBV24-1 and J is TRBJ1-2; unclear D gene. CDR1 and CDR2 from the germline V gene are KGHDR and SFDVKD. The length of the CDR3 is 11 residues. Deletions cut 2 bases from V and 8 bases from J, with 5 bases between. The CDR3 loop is CATSDSAGYTF. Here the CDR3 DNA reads TGTGCCACCAGTGATTCAGCGGGCTACACCTTC.

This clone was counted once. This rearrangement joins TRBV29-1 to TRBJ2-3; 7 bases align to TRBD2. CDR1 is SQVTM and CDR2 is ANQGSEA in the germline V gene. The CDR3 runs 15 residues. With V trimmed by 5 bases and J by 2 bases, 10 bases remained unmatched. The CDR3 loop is CSVTSAGIPTDTQYF. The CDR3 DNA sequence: TGCAGCGTTACATCAGCGGGGATCCCCACAGATACGCAGTATTTT.

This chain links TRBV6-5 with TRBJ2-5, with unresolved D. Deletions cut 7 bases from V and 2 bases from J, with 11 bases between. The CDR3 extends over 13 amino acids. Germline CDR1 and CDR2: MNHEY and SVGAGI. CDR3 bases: TGTGCCAGCACCGCGCGCTTACAAGAGACCCAGTACTTC. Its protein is CASTARLQETQYF.

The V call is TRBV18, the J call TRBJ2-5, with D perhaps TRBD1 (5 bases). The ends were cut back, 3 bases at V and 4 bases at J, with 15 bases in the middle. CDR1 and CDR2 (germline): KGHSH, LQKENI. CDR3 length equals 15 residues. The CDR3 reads CASSPRASRPETQYF. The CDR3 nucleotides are TGTGCCAGCTCACCCAGGGCCTCAAGGCCAGAGACCCAGTACTTC.

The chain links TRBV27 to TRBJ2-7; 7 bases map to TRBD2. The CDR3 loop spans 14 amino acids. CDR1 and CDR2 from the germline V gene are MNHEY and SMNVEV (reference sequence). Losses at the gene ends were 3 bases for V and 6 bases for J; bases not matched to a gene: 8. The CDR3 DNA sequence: TGTGCCAGCAGTTTCGCGGGAGTTGGAAGCGAGCAGTACTTC. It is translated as CASSFAGVGSEQYF.

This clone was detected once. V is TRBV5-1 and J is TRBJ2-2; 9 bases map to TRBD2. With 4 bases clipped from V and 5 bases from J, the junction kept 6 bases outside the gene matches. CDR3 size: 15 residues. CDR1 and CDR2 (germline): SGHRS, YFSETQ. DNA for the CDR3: TGCGCCAGCAGCGGCCCGGGACTAGCTACCGGGGAGCTGTTTTTT. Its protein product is CASSGPGLATGELFF.

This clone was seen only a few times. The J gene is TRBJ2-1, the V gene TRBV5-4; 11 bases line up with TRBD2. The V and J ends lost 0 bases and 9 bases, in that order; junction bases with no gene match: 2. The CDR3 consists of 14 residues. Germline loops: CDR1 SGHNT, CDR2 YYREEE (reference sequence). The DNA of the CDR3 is TGTGCCAGCAGCTTGGGACTAGCGGGGAGTGAGCAGTTCTTC. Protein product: CASSLGLAGSEQFF.

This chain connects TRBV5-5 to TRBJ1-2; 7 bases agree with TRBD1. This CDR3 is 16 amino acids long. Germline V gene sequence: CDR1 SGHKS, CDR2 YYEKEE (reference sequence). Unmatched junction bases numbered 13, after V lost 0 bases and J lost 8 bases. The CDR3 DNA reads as TGTGCCAGCAGCTTGGCTCAGGGGGAGGTTGGAGTGGGCTACACCTTC. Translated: CASSLAQGEVGVGYTF.

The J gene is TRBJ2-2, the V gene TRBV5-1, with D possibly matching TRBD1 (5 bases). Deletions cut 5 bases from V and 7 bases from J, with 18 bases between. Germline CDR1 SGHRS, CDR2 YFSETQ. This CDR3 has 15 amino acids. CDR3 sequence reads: CASRYFSGDSGELFF. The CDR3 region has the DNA TGCGCCAGCAGGTATTTTTCCGGTGACAGCGGGGAGCTGTTTTTT.

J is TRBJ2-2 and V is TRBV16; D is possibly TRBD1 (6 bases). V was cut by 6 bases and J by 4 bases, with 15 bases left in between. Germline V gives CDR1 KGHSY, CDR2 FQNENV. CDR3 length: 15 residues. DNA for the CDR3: TGTGCCAGCAGTACAAGTACAGGGTTCACCGGGGAGCTGTTTTTT. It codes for CASSTSTGFTGELFF. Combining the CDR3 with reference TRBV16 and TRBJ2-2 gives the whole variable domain GEEVAQTPKHLVRGEGQKAKLYCAPIKGHSYVFWYQQVLKNEFKFLISFQNENVFDETGMPKERFSAKCLPNSPCSLEIQATKLEDSAVYFCASSTSTGFTGELFFGEGSRLTVL.

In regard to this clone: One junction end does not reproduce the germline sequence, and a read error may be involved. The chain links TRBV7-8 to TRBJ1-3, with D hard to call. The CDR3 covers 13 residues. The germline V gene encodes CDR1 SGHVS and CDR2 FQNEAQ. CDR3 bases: TGTGCCAGCAGCCTAGCACGGGGAAACACCATATATTTT. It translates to CASSLARGNTIYF.

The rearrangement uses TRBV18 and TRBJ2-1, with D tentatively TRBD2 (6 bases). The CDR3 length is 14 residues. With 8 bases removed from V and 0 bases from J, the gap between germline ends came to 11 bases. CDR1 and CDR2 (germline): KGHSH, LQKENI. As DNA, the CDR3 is TGTGCCAGCCAAGAGGAGGGCTCCTACAATGAGCAGTTCTTC. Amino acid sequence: CASQEEGSYNEQFF.

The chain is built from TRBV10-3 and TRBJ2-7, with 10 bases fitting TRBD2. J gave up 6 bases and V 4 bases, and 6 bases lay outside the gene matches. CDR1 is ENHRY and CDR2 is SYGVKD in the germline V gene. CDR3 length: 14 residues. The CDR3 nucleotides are TGTGCCATCAGTGGGAGCGGGAGGGGGGGCGAGCAGTACTTC. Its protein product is CAISGSGRGGEQYF.

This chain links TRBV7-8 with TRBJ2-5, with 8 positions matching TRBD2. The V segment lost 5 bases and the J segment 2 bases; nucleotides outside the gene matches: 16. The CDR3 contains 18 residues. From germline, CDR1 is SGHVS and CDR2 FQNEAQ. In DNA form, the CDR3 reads TGTGCCAGCAGCCTGTCACTAGCGGAGCCGGAAAGTCAAGAGACCCAGTACTTC. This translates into CASSLSLAEPESQETQYF. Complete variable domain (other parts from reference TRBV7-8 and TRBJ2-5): GAGVSQSPRYKVAKRGQDVALRCDPISGHVSLFWYQQALGQGPEFLTYFQNEAQLDKSGLPSDRFFAERPEGSVSTLKIQRTQQEDSAVYLCASSLSLAEPESQETQYFGPGTRLLVL.

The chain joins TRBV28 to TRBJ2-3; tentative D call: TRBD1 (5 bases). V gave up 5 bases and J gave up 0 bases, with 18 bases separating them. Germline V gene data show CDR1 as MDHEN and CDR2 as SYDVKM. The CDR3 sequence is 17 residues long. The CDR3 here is CASSGAEDFSSTDTQYF. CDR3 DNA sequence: TGTGCCAGCAGTGGGGCAGAAGATTTCTCTAGCACAGATACGCAGTATTTT.

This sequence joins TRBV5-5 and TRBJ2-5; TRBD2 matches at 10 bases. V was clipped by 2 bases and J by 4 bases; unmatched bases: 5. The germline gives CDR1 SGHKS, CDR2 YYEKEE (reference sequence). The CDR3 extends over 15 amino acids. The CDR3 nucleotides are TGTGCCAGCAGCTTTACTAGCGGGGTTCGAGAGACCCAGTACTTC. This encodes CASSFTSGVRETQYF.

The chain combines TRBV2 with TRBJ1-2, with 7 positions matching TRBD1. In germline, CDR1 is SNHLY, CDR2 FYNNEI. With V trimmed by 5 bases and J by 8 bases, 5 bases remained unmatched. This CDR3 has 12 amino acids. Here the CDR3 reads CASSPTGEGYTF. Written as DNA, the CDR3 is TGTGCCAGCAGTCCTACAGGGGAAGGCTACACCTTC.